The 24 T cell receptor beta chains below come from one sample, sequenced in a study of glioma-infiltrating T cells. Amplification of TCR alpha and beta CDR3 regions from RNA used iRepertoire nested multiplex PCR. MiXCR, applied by TCRdb to the multiplex PCR reads, yields one record per CDR3 protein. The profile shows 150,000 or so distinct CDR3 sequences, 30% to 40% of them singletons. Specimen: glioma tissue, nonneoplastic brain tissue, or PBMCs (not recorded which). These receptors came from a human donor with low-grade glioma or glioblastoma, undergoing nonglioma brain surgery, or in good health (not recorded which).

This chain links TRBV29-1 with TRBJ1-2; D perhaps matches TRBD1 (5 bases). This CDR3 is built from 10 residues. Germline V gene data show CDR1 as SQVTM and CDR2 as ANQGSEA. The V and J ends lost 3 bases and 12 bases respectively, with 11 bases between them. The CDR3 region has the DNA TGCAGCGTTGACGACAGAGCCAACACCTTC. The encoded protein is CSVDDRANTF. Using reference TRBV29-1 and TRBJ1-2 for the parts outside the CDR3, the full variable domain is SAVISQKPSRDICQRGTSLTIQCQVDSQVTMMFWYRQQPGQSLTLIATANQGSEATYESGFVIDKFPISRPNLTFSTLTVSNMSPEDSSIYLCSVDDRANTFGSGTRLTVV.

This clonotype was seen a handful of times. The gene calls are TRBV6-2 or TRBV6-3 and TRBJ2-1; 8 bases line up with TRBD2. The germline V gene encodes CDR1 MNHEY and CDR2 SVGEGT. The trim removed 4 bases at V and 8 bases at J, leaving 13 bases unmatched. The CDR3 runs to 16 residues. The CDR3 sequence: CASSFPRTAGDHEQFF. CDR3 bases: TGTGCCAGCAGTTTCCCCCGGACAGCGGGAGATCATGAGCAGTTCTTC.

This clonotype was counted a single time. This CDR3 is missing its conserved last phenylalanine or tryptophan, likely due to a read error. This chain uses TRBV20-1 with TRBJ2-3, with D hard to call. Looked up from germline, CDR1 is DFQATT and CDR2 is SNEGSKA (reference sequence). V was shortened by 7 bases and J by 4 bases, with 9 bases between the two germline ends. CDR3 length: 11 amino acids. CDR3 coding DNA: TGCAGTGTTCTGGTTGCAGATACGCAGTATTTA. It codes for CSVLVADTQYL.

Comment on this clonotype: A junction boundary mismatches the germline segment, possibly from a read error. The rearrangement uses TRBV6-1 and TRBJ1-6; TRBD1 matches at 8 bases. This CDR3 has 16 residues. Per germline, CDR1 MNHNS and CDR2 SASEGT. The CDR3 region has the DNA TGTGCCAGCAGGGACCGCCGCTCAGGGGGCGCGCGGGGCCTCAACTTT. Encoded protein: CASRDRRSGGARGLNF.

A few counts support this clonotype. The junction differs from germline at one of its ends, possibly a read error. The chain uses TRBV7-2 and TRBJ1-6; unclear D gene. The germline gives CDR1 SGHTA, CDR2 FQGNSA. The CDR3 spans 14 residues. CDR3 in DNA: TGTGCCCGCAGCTTAAATTCCCATAATTCACCCCTCCACTTT. Its translation: CARSLNSHNSPLHF.

The chain couples TRBV20-1 to TRBJ2-7; 13 bases are a match to TRBD2. CDR3 size: 15 residues. CDR1 DFQATT and CDR2 SNEGSKA come from the germline V gene (reference sequence). V gave up 5 bases and J gave up 7 bases; unmatched junction bases: 11. DNA of the CDR3: TGCAGTGCTCGCCCAACTAGCGGGGGGGCGGGGGAGCAGTACTTC. Amino acids: CSARPTSGGAGEQYF.

J is TRBJ1-1 and V is TRBV20-1; unclear D gene. Germline CDR1 reads DFQATT; CDR2 reads SNEGSKA (reference sequence). The CDR3 runs to 10 residues. V was clipped by 5 bases and J by 11 bases, with 12 bases between them. This CDR3 reads CSALLGDAFF. The CDR3 coding sequence is TGCAGTGCTCTTTTAGGCGATGCTTTCTTT.

The sample holds a few counts of this clonotype. The chain joins TRBV19 to TRBJ2-1; D remains unclear. Trimming pared 3 bases from V and 4 bases from J, leaving 13 bases between. CDR1 and CDR2 from the germline V gene are LNHDA and SQIVND (reference sequence). The CDR3 sequence is 15 residues long. The CDR3 loop is CASSIVGTPYNEQFF. The CDR3 region has the DNA TGTGCCAGTAGTATTGTAGGAACTCCTTACAATGAGCAGTTCTTC.

This sequence joins TRBV6-1 and TRBJ2-1, with 14 bases identical to TRBD2. The CDR3 runs 15 residues. The germline CDR1 and CDR2 sequences are MNHNS and SASEGT. After removal of 6 bases from V and 5 bases from J, the junction contained 3 bases not matched to a gene. In nucleotides, the CDR3 is TGTGCCAGCAGGACTAGCGGGGGGGCCCACAATGAGCAGTTCTTC. Translating gives CASRTSGGAHNEQFF.

In this sample, this clonotype turned up a few times. The rearrangement joins TRBV6-1 to TRBJ2-3, with D possibly TRBD2 on 6 matching bases. The CDR3 has 16 amino acids. From germline, CDR1 is MNHNS and CDR2 SASEGT. Trimming left V 6 bases short and J 4 bases short, with 20 bases between. As DNA, the CDR3 is TGTGCCAGCAGCCCCGGACTACCCCAGGCCCCAGATACGCAGTATTTT. Translated, it gives CASSPGLPQAPDTQYF.

In its sample, this clonotype was seen a few times. The gene calls are TRBV2 and TRBJ2-3, with 7 bases fitting TRBD1. Germline V gives CDR1 SNHLY, CDR2 FYNNEI. The CDR3 loop spans 14 amino acids. The V and J ends lost 6 bases and 2 bases, in that order; junction bases with no gene match: 5. CDR3 protein: CASRGQVYTDTQYF. CDR3 sequence (DNA): TGTGCCAGCAGAGGACAGGTCTACACAGATACGCAGTATTTT.

A word on this clonotype: A read error may be the cause here, since a much bigger clone is one base away. This rearrangement joins TRBV28 to TRBJ1-2; D gene uncertain. CDR1 is MDHEN, CDR2 SYDVKM, per germline. This CDR3 has 13 residues. The CDR3 here is CASTVSGNYSYTF. The CDR3 DNA reads TGTGCCAGCACCGTTTCGGGAAACTATAGCTACACCTTC.

This clonotype occurred once. This rearrangement joins TRBV12-3 or TRBV12-4 to TRBJ2-3; 7 bases agree with TRBD1. V gave up 8 bases and J gave up 3 bases; unmatched junction bases: 5. This CDR3 region has 13 residues. DNA for the CDR3: TGTGCCAGCGGACAGGCCCAAACAGATACGCAGTATTTT. Translation: CASGQAQTDTQYF.

This clonotype was observed a single time. V and J are TRBV12-3 or TRBV12-4 and TRBJ2-3, with 7 nucleotides matching TRBD2. Trimming cost V 2 bases and J 0 bases; bases outside gene matches: 14. This CDR3 region has 19 residues. For the CDR3, the DNA is TGTGCCAGCAGTTTAACCGCTAGGAGCGGGATGATCAGCACAGATACGCAGTATTTT. Translated, it gives CASSLTARSGMISTDTQYF.

The chain carries TRBV7-2 and TRBJ2-5; D gene ambiguous. The CDR3 contains 12 residues. V lost 3 bases and J lost 3, with 5 bases in between. Germline V CDR1 and CDR2: SGHTA, FQGNSA. The CDR3 here is CASSFIEETQYF. CDR3 in DNA: TGTGCCAGCAGCTTCATAGAAGAGACCCAGTACTTC.

This CDR3 is CASSQDMGQAETQYF. The CDR3 bases are TGCGCCAGCAGCCAAGACATGGGACAGGCAGAGACCCAGTACTTC. The chain links TRBV4-3 to TRBJ2-5, with 8 bases fitting TRBD1. This CDR3 is built from 15 residues. J lost 4 bases, V lost 0 bases, and 4 bases had no gene match. Germline CDR1 LGHNA, CDR2 YSLEER.

This clonotype turned up a few times. V and J are TRBV4-2 and TRBJ2-7; 13 nucleotides line up with TRBD2. Germline V CDR1 and CDR2: LGHNA, YNFKEQ. V trimming: 2 bases; J trimming: 4 bases; junction bases outside the gene matches: 14. CDR3 length: 19 residues. The CDR3 nucleotides are TGTGCCAGCAGCCAAAGGGCGGGGTCCGGGACTAGCGGGATGTACGAGCAGTACTTC. Amino acid sequence: CASSQRAGSGTSGMYEQYF.

Only a few counts were recorded for this clonotype. The chain has TRBV20-1 and TRBJ2-7; 10 bases are a match to TRBD1. Germline CDR1 and CDR2: DFQATT and SNEGSKA (reference sequence). The V and J ends lost 6 bases and 2 bases, in that order; junction bases with no gene match: 7. CDR3 length: 14 residues. In DNA form, the CDR3 reads TGCAGTGCAGACTCGGGACAGGGGCCCTACGAGCAGTACTTC. Residues: CSADSGQGPYEQYF.

The chain couples TRBV4-2 to TRBJ2-3; D may match TRBD1 or TRBD2 (5 bases each). V was pared by 7 bases and J by 3 bases, with 20 bases between. The CDR3 covers 16 residues. Germline values: CDR1 LGHNA, CDR2 YNFKEQ. The CDR3 DNA is TGTGCCAGCAACCGCGGAGGATTTACAGGAACAGATACGCAGTATTTT. Translation: CASNRGGFTGTDTQYF.

The genes are TRBV7-9 and TRBJ1-2; D possibly corresponds to TRBD1 (6 bases). The germline gives CDR1 SEHNR, CDR2 FQNEAQ (reference sequence). The CDR3 extends over 14 amino acids. V gave up 4 bases and J gave up 4 bases, with 13 bases separating them. The CDR3 DNA follows: TGTGCCAGCAGCTCGACAGGCCGCGGCTATGGCTACACCTTC. Protein: CASSSTGRGYGYTF.

As concerns this clonotype: At one end the junction does not follow the germline gene, possibly because of a read error. The chain uses TRBV6-1 and TRBJ1-2; 7 positions match TRBD1. Germline loops: CDR1 MNHNS, CDR2 SASEGT. The CDR3 runs 15 residues. For the CDR3, the DNA is TGTGCCATCAGTGAATCCGGGACAGCACTCTATGGCTACACCTTC. The encoded protein is CAISESGTALYGYTF.

The CDR3 DNA is TGTGCCAGCAGAAAGACAAGGGGGTCCACTGAAGCTTTCTTT. It specifies CASRKTRGSTEAFF. V is TRBV6-1 and J is TRBJ1-1, with D maybe TRBD1 (6 bases). V was shortened by 6 bases and J by 4 bases, with 15 bases between the two germline ends. Germline lookup yields CDR1 MNHNS and CDR2 SASEGT. The CDR3 contains 14 residues.

This clonotype came up once. J is TRBJ1-5 and V is TRBV19, with 10 bases fitting TRBD1. CDR3 length: 14 amino acids. V gave up 6 bases and J gave up 4 bases; unmatched junction bases: 3. Germline V CDR1 and CDR2: LNHDA, SQIVND (reference sequence). The CDR3 spells CASRVDRGNQPQHF. CDR3 sequence (DNA): TGTGCCAGTAGAGTGGACAGGGGGAATCAGCCCCAGCATTTT.

This clonotype was recorded many times. The V and J genes are TRBV6-1 and TRBJ2-5, with 8 bases fitting TRBD1. J gave up 5 bases and V 9 bases, and 11 bases lay outside the gene matches. The CDR3 runs 14 residues. The V gene's germline CDR1 is MNHNS and CDR2 SASEGT. This CDR3 reads CASNRQGLLETQYF. In DNA, the CDR3 is TGTGCCAGTAACCGACAGGGGTTATTGGAGACCCAGTACTTC.